Listed below are T cell receptor beta chains from one sample, sequenced in a study of blood T cell repertoires in COVID-19. Profiled with immunoSEQ multiplex PCR; TCRdb holds only in-frame clones, not every one. This table has some 70,000 clones, 79% appearing once. Sequencing input: peripheral blood. All receptors derive from a woman aged 45 to 65 with acute or convalescent COVID-19. CDR3s include the opening cysteine and the closing phenylalanine or tryptophan. A D gene is named only where the DNA matches it firmly. A row's size may be missing; if present it is once, few, many or a size class.

>NA|TRBV5-1|NA|TRBJ2-7
TGCGCCAGCAGCCTTTCGGGGACTGGCGAGCAGTACTTC
CASSLSGTGEQYF
>TRBD1|TRBV29-1|few|TRBJ1-1
TGCAGCGTACACAGGGACAGGGGGCAGAATGAAGCTTTCTTT
CSVHRDRGQNEAFF
>NA|TRBV27|NA|TRBJ1-6
TGTGCCAGCAGTTCGCAGGGGACACCCCTCCACTTT
CASSSQGTPLHF
>TRBD2|TRBV4-3|NA|TRBJ2-2
TGCGCCAGCAGCCAGGCCCTAGCGGGAGCCGACGGGGAGCTGTTTTTT
CASSQALAGADGELFF
>NA|TRBV7-3|NA|TRBJ2-1
TGTGCCAGCAGCCAGGGCCCTCTGAGTGAGCAGTTCTTC
CASSQGPLSEQFF
>TRBD2|TRBV4-1|NA|TRBJ2-7
TGCGCCAGCAGCCAAGAGGGGACTAGCGGGGCCTACGAGCAGTACTTC
CASSQEGTSGAYEQYF
>NA|TRBV21-1|NA|TRBJ2-2
TGTGCCAGCAGCAGTCGGGACAGGAACACCGGGGAGCTGTTTTTT
CASSSRDRNTGELFF
>NA|TRBV28|few|TRBJ1-2
TGTGCCAGCAATCTAAGGGGCCACCCATATGGCTACACCTTC
CASNLRGHPYGYTF
>NA|TRBV25-1|NA|TRBJ1-3
TGTGCCAGCACCTCAAACCCCGGTTCTGCAGGTGGAAACACCATATATTTT
CASTSNPGSAGGNTIYF
>TRBD1|TRBV15|few|TRBJ1-5
TGTGCCACCAGCAGAGGGGACAGGGGGCCAAGGGCTCAGCCCCAGCATTTT
CATSRGDRGPRAQPQHF
>TRBD2|TRBV19|NA|TRBJ2-1
TGTGCCAGTAGGCAAAACACGGGGGGTGAGCAGTTCTTC
CASRQNTGGEQFF
>NA|TRBV28|NA|TRBJ2-1
TGTGCCAGCAGTTTTTCCTTTAACAATGAGCAGTTCTTC
CASSFSFNNEQFF
>NA|TRBV3-1/TRBV3-2|NA|TRBJ1-1
TGTGCCAGCAGCGACCCCCTAGTTCCTTGGGAAGCTTTCTTT
CASSDPLVPWEAFF
>NA|TRBV6-2/TRBV6-3|NA|TRBJ2-7
TGTGCCAGCAGTTACAAACGGGACTCCGAGCAGTACTTC
CASSYKRDSEQYF
>TRBD1|TRBV12-5|NA|TRBJ2-1
TGTGCTAGTGGTGAAAGCGGACAGGGGGCTATTGAGCAGTTCTTC
CASGESGQGAIEQFF
>NA|TRBV29-1|once|TRBJ1-1
TGCAGCGTTAGGGCAGGGCTGTCGCTACGCTTGATGAACACTGAAGCTTTCTTT
CSVRAGLSLRLMNTEAFF
>NA|TRBV19|NA|TRBJ1-5
TGTGCCAGTAGCCAGGGAAATCAGCCCCAGCATTTT
CASSQGNQPQHF
>TRBD1|TRBV6-4|NA|TRBJ1-1
TGTGCCAGCAGTCCCATACAGGGGGCTACTGAAGCTTTCTTT
CASSPIQGATEAFF
>NA|TRBV6-2/TRBV6-3|many|TRBJ1-2
TGTGCCAGCAGTAGCCCCAGGGTAGGCGCGTTTGGCTACACCTTC
CASSSPRVGAFGYTF
>NA|TRBV6-6|NA|TRBJ2-3
TGTGCCAGCAGTTACGGGTCGGGGGGCACAGATACGCAGTATTTT
CASSYGSGGTDTQYF
>NA|TRBV28|NA|TRBJ1-3
TGTGCCAGCAGTTTTGGGGGCGCCTACTCTGGAAACACCATATATTTT
CASSFGGAYSGNTIYF
>NA|TRBV30|NA|TRBJ2-2
TGTGCCTGGATATCGACAGGGAACACCGGGGAGCTGTTTTTT
CAWISTGNTGELFF
>NA|TRBV25-1|NA|TRBJ1-4
TGTGCCAGCAAGGGGTCTGGTGGAAAACTGTTTTTT
CASKGSGGKLFF
>NA|TRBV9|NA|TRBJ2-2
TGTGCCAGCAGCCTCCGGGACAAAACCGGGGAGCTGTTTTTT
CASSLRDKTGELFF
>TRBD1|TRBV5-6|NA|TRBJ1-3
TGTGCCAGCAGCGTGGGACAGTCCTCTGGAAACACCATATATTTT
CASSVGQSSGNTIYF
>TRBD1|TRBV6-5|NA|TRBJ1-2
TGTGCCAGCAGTTACCAGGGCGGGACAGTCTATGGCTACACCTTC
CASSYQGGTVYGYTF
>TRBD1|TRBV19|NA|TRBJ2-1
TGTGCCAGTATGGTGGGACAGGGTTGGGGCAATGAGCAGTTCTTC
CASMVGQGWGNEQFF
>NA|TRBV12-3/TRBV12-4|once|TRBJ2-1
TGTGCCAGCGACTCTACAGGGAAGGGTGAGCAGTTCTTC
CASDSTGKGEQFF
>TRBD1|TRBV4-3|NA|TRBJ2-7
TGCGCCAGCAGCCACCCCCGGGACAGGGTGCACTACGAGCAGTACTTC
CASSHPRDRVHYEQYF
>NA|TRBV5-1|NA|TRBJ1-1
TGCGCCAGCAGGGGATCGGGGTTGCTTTCCGTAGAAGCTTTCTTT
CASRGSGLLSVEAFF